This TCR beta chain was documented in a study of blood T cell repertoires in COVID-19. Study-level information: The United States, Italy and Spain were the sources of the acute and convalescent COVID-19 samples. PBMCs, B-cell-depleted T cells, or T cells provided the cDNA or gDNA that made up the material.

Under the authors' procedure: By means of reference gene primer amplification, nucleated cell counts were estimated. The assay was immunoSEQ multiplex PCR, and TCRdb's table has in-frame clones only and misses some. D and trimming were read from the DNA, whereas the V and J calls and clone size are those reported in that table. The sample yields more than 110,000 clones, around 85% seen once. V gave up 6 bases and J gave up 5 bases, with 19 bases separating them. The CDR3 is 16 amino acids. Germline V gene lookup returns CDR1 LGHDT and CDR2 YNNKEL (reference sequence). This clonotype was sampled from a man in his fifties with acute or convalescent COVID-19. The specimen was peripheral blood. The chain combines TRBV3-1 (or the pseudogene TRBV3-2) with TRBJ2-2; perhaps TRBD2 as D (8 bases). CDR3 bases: TGTGCCAGCAGGCCACGGGGGGGACAGCGGACCGGGGAGCTGTTTTTT. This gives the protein CASRPRGGQRTGELFF.